The 22 T cell receptor beta chains given below trace back to one sample, sequenced in a study of blood T cell repertoires in COVID-19. Assay used: immunoSEQ multiplex PCR; TCRdb lists only in-frame clones, some missing. This sample yields fewer than 350,000 clones, of which nearly 90% are seen a single time; roughly 1.6% belongs to the top ten. The sample taken for sequencing was PBMCs or T cells enriched from blood (not recorded which). The receptors derive from a woman between 18 and 29 years old with acute COVID-19.

V gene TRBV18 combines with J gene TRBJ2-3; 8 bases map to TRBD1. Germline trimming cut 5 bases from V and 2 bases from J; bases unmatched to any gene: 6. The CDR3 is made up of 15 amino acids. Germline V gene lookup returns CDR1 KGHSH and CDR2 LQKENI. The CDR3: CASSWRTGLTDTQYF. The CDR3 nucleotides are TGTGCCAGCTCATGGCGGACAGGGCTCACAGATACGCAGTATTTT. The full variable domain, with the rest looked up from reference TRBV18 and TRBJ2-3, is NAGVMQNPRHLVRRRGQEARLRCSPMKGHSHVYWYRQLPEEGLKFMVYLQKENIIDESGMPKERFSAEFPKEGPSILRIQQVVRGDSAAYFCASSWRTGLTDTQYFGPGTRLTVL.

The CDR3: CASSPLGGWGFETSGRPTGELFF. CDR3 in DNA: TGTGCCAGTAGTCCCCTCGGGGGATGGGGATTTGAGACTAGCGGGAGACCCACCGGGGAGCTGTTTTTT. This chain joins TRBV19 and TRBJ2-2; TRBD2 aligns across 12 bases. V lost 5 bases and J lost 4; bases outside the gene matches: 26. CDR1 LNHDA and CDR2 SQIVND come from the germline V gene (reference sequence). This CDR3 has 23 amino acids. Filled out from reference TRBV19 and TRBJ2-2, the complete variable domain reads DGGITQSPKYLFRKEGQNVTLSCEQNLNHDAMYWYRQDPGQGLRLIYYSQIVNDFQKGDIAEGYSVSREKKESFPLTVTSAQKNPTAFYLCASSPLGGWGFETSGRPTGELFFGEGSRLTVL.

The chain combines TRBV6-5 with TRBJ2-1; possibly TRBD1 for D (6 bases). CDR1 is MNHEY and CDR2 is SVGAGI in the germline V gene. The CDR3 has 15 residues. With 5 bases removed from V and 1 base from J, the gap between germline ends came to 12 bases. CDR3 in amino acids: CASSPQGSSYNEQFF. CDR3 in DNA: TGTGCCAGCAGTCCTCAGGGGTCTTCCTACAATGAGCAGTTCTTC.

This sequence joins TRBV7-8 and TRBJ2-1; TRBD2 matches at 7 bases. The CDR3 has 15 residues. The trim removed 3 bases at V and 7 bases at J, leaving 9 bases unmatched. Germline V gene data show CDR1 as SGHVS and CDR2 as FQNEAQ. CDR3 loop: CASSFRGLTGNEQFF. The CDR3 bases are TGTGCCAGCAGCTTCCGGGGACTAACGGGGAATGAGCAGTTCTTC.

In this sample, this clone turned up once. The chain carries TRBV10-3 and TRBJ1-1; D is possibly TRBD1 (6 bases). V lost 6 bases, J lost 4 bases, and 9 bases lay in between. CDR1 ENHRY and CDR2 SYGVKD come from the germline V gene. The CDR3 is 12 residues long. CDR3 protein: CAISRGATEAFF. Here the CDR3 DNA reads TGTGCCATCAGCAGGGGAGCCACTGAAGCTTTCTTT.

The rearrangement links TRBV6-2 or TRBV6-3 to TRBJ2-7; 11 bases align to TRBD2. CDR1 and CDR2 from the germline V gene are MNHEY and SVGEGT. This CDR3 region has 16 residues. V lost 7 bases to trimming and J lost 6 bases; unmatched junction nucleotides: 14. The DNA for the CDR3 is TGTGCCAGCAACCCGTGGTTACTAGCGGGAGTTGTCGAGCAGTACTTC. As protein: CASNPWLLAGVVEQYF.

The rearrangement joins TRBV5-1 to TRBJ2-7, with 9 positions matching TRBD2. This CDR3 is built from 15 residues. The germline V gene encodes CDR1 SGHRS and CDR2 YFSETQ. J was trimmed by 7 bases and V by 7 bases; bases with no gene match: 15. The CDR3 coding sequence is TGCGCCAGCTCCTTCACCGGCGGGAGGGCTCGGGAGCAGTACTTC. It codes for CASSFTGGRAREQYF.

The chain combines TRBV7-9 with TRBJ2-3, with 7 bases that match TRBD2. Germline lookup yields CDR1 SEHNR and CDR2 FQNEAQ (reference sequence). V shed 0 bases and J 2 bases; nucleotides not matched to a gene: 8. CDR3 size: 17 residues. CDR3 loop: CASSLALQRDPTDTQYF. In nucleotides, the CDR3 is TGTGCCAGCAGCTTAGCGCTCCAGCGGGATCCCACAGATACGCAGTATTTT.

This chain connects TRBV4-1 to TRBJ1-4, with D uncertain. With 3 bases removed from V and 0 bases from J, the gap between germline ends came to 17 bases. Germline V lookup: CDR1 MGHRA, CDR2 YSYEKL. This CDR3 is 18 amino acids long. The CDR3 loop reads CASSHLPPISATNEKLFF. The CDR3 DNA reads as TGCGCCAGCAGCCACCTCCCGCCTATCTCTGCAACTAATGAAAAACTGTTTTTT.

The chain links TRBV19 to TRBJ1-1; 7 nucleotides match TRBD1. CDR3 length: 19 amino acids. V shed 0 bases and J 7 bases; nucleotides not matched to a gene: 20. Germline V lookup: CDR1 LNHDA, CDR2 SQIVND (reference sequence). CDR3 loop: CASSIDLRTLDNRGREAFF. CDR3 nucleotide sequence: TGTGCCAGTAGTATAGATCTCCGGACCTTGGACAACAGGGGCCGTGAAGCTTTCTTT.

The chain couples TRBV24-1 to TRBJ2-2; TRBD2 matches 10 bases. The V segment lost 3 bases and the J segment 6 bases; nucleotides outside the gene matches: 12. Germline V gene lookup returns CDR1 KGHDR and CDR2 SFDVKD. This CDR3 spans 18 amino acids. The CDR3 DNA reads as TGTGCCACCAGTGATCCTGCAAGTGGGCTAGCGGGAGCCGGGGAGCTGTTTTTT. Its translation is CATSDPASGLAGAGELFF.

The genes are TRBV30 and TRBJ2-7, with D perhaps TRBD1 (6 bases). Germline V gene sequence: CDR1 GTSNPN, CDR2 SVGIG (reference sequence). There are 13 residues in the CDR3. The V and J ends lost 4 bases and 1 base respectively, with 11 bases between them. The CDR3 is CAWNPGASYEQYF. CDR3 sequence (DNA): TGTGCCTGGAACCCAGGGGCATCCTACGAGCAGTACTTC. Full variable domain (rest looked up from reference TRBV30 and TRBJ2-7): SQTIHQWPATLVQPVGSPLSLECTVEGTSNPNLYWYRQAAGRGLQLLFYSVGIGQISSEVPQNLSASRPQDRQFILSSKKLLLSDSGFYLCAWNPGASYEQYFGPGTRLTVT.

V gene TRBV4-2 combines with J gene TRBJ2-1, with 13 bases matching TRBD2. CDR3 length equals 17 residues. V shed 0 bases and J 4 bases; nucleotides not matched to a gene: 3. Germline V gene data show CDR1 as LGHNA and CDR2 as YNFKEQ. The CDR3 DNA reads as TGTGCCAGCAGCCAAGATCGACTAGCGGGAGGTTACAATGAGCAGTTCTTC. It codes for CASSQDRLAGGYNEQFF.

The chain employs TRBV6-2 or TRBV6-3 and TRBJ2-5, with 8 bases lining up with TRBD2. This CDR3 is 16 amino acids long. Germline CDR1 is MNHEY and CDR2 is SVGEGT. V lost 6 bases, J lost 5 bases, and 14 bases stayed unmatched. The CDR3 region is CASSGINSGKDETQYF. DNA of the CDR3: TGTGCCAGCAGCGGGATAAATAGCGGGAAAGATGAGACCCAGTACTTC.

The chain uses TRBV6-5 and TRBJ2-7; 9 bases agree with TRBD2. The germline gives CDR1 MNHEY, CDR2 SVGAGI. V shed 6 bases, J shed 7 bases, and the junction held 13 bases outside the gene matches. The CDR3 has 15 amino acids. CDR3 in amino acids: CASRLAGPVSGEQYF. Here the CDR3 DNA reads TGTGCCAGCAGGCTAGCGGGACCGGTCTCGGGTGAGCAGTACTTC.

This chain joins TRBV5-6 and TRBJ2-2; 10 nucleotides line up with TRBD2. The CDR3 is 16 residues long. Trimming removed 4 bases from V and 0 bases from J; junction bases left unmatched: 3. CDR1 SGHDT and CDR2 YYEEEE come from the germline V gene. The CDR3 loop reads CASSAGLAANTGELFF. The CDR3 DNA reads TGTGCCAGCAGCGCAGGACTAGCGGCGAACACCGGGGAGCTGTTTTTT.

Concerning this clone itself: The sample carries other DNA sequences with the same CDR3. V and J are TRBV7-9 and TRBJ2-1; tentative D call: TRBD2 (6 bases). The CDR3 spans 13 residues. Germline V lookup: CDR1 SEHNR, CDR2 FQNEAQ (reference sequence). The ends were cut back, 3 bases at V and 6 bases at J, with 9 bases in the middle. The CDR3 region has the DNA TGTGCCAGCAGCTTTAGCGGAGTCAATGAGCAGTTCTTC. Encoded protein: CASSFSGVNEQFF.

This sequence joins TRBV11-2 and TRBJ2-2; tentatively, D is TRBD2 (6 bases). The CDR3 length is 15 residues. V was trimmed by 5 bases and J by 3 bases, leaving 13 bases between them. From germline, CDR1 is SGHAT and CDR2 FQNNGV. The CDR3 sequence is CASSPAGLYTGELFF. CDR3 nucleotides: TGTGCCAGCAGCCCTGCGGGGTTGTACACCGGGGAGCTGTTTTTT.

This clone appeared a single time. The CDR3 DNA follows: TGTGCCAGCTCACTCACCACGGGGGGCCGTGGCTCCTACAATGAGCAGTTCTTC. Protein product: CASSLTTGGRGSYNEQFF. The rearrangement joins TRBV18 to TRBJ2-1; D perhaps matches TRBD2 (7 bases). CDR1 KGHSH and CDR2 LQKENI come from the germline V gene. CDR3 length equals 18 residues. Trimming pared 4 bases from V and 0 bases from J, leaving 19 bases between.

The chain recombines TRBV27 with TRBJ2-1; possible D gene TRBD2, 6 bases. The CDR3 has 16 residues. V shed 7 bases and J shed 2 bases, with 18 bases lying between them. CDR1 MNHEY and CDR2 SMNVEV come from the germline V gene (reference sequence). CDR3 nucleotide sequence: TGTGCCAGCATCAATCTGCGGGACGAGACCTACAATGAGCAGTTCTTC. As protein: CASINLRDETYNEQFF.

The V gene is TRBV11-1, the J gene TRBJ1-2, with TRBD1 matching over 7 bases. The CDR3 is 15 residues long. The germline CDR1 and CDR2 sequences are SGHAT and FQDESV (reference sequence). With 4 bases clipped from V and 2 bases from J, the junction kept 7 bases outside the gene matches. CDR3 residues: CASSSGQLSNYGYTF. As DNA, the CDR3 is TGTGCCAGCAGCTCGGGACAGCTTAGCAACTATGGCTACACCTTC. The whole variable domain, remainder taken from reference TRBV11-1 and TRBJ1-2, is EAEVAQSPRYKITEKSQAVAFWCDPISGHATLYWYRQILGQGPELLVQFQDESVVDDSQLPKDRFSAERLKGVDSTLKIQPAELGDSAMYLCASSSGQLSNYGYTFGSGTRLTVV.

As DNA, the CDR3 is TGTGCCAGCAGCCAGACTAGAAACAGCCAAGAGACCCAGTACTTC. As protein: CASSQTRNSQETQYF. The chain combines TRBV28 with TRBJ2-5, with D possibly being TRBD2 (6 bases). Germline loops: CDR1 MDHEN, CDR2 SYDVKM. The germline V and J ends were trimmed by 6 bases and 1 base, with 15 bases remaining between them. The CDR3 is 15 amino acids.